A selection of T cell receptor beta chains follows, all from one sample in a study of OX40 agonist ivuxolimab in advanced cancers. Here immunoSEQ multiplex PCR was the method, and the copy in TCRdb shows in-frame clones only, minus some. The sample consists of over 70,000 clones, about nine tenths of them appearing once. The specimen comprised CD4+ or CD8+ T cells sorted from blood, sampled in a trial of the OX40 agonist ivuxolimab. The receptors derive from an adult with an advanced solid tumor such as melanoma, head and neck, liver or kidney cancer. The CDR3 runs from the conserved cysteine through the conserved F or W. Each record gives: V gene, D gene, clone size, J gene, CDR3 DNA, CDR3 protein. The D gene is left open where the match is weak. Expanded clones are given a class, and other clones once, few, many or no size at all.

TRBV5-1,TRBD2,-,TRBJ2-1,TGCGCCAGCAGCTTGGGGACTAGCGGGATCAAGCAGTTCTTC,CASSLGTSGIKQFF
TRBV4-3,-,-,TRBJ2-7,TGCGCCAGCAGCCTTTTGGCAGGGAAGCCTGGCTACGAGCAGTACTTC,CASSLLAGKPGYEQYF
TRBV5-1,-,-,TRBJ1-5,TGCGCCAGCAGCTTGGACAGTAATCAGCCCCAGCATTTT,CASSLDSNQPQHF
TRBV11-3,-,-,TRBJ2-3,TGTGCCAGCAGCTTAGGGGGGGTTCCCACAGATACGCAGTATTTT,CASSLGGVPTDTQYF
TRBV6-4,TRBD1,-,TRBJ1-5,TGTGCCAGCAGTGACTCAATCAGGGGGCATCAGCCCCAGCATTTT,CASSDSIRGHQPQHF
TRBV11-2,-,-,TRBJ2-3,TGTGCCAGCAGCCGGGAGCAGCGGACTAGCACAGATACGCAGTATTTT,CASSREQRTSTDTQYF
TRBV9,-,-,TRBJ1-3,TGTGCCAGCAGCGTAGGTTCGATAAGCGGAAACACCATATATTTT,CASSVGSISGNTIYF
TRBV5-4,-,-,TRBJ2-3,TGTGCCAGCAGCTTAGGGGGGGCCGGGGATACGCAGTATTTT,CASSLGGAGDTQYF
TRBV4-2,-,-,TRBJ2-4,TGTGCCAGCAGCCAAGTTACTAGTCTTTTAGCCAAAAACATTCAGTACTTC,CASSQVTSLLAKNIQYF
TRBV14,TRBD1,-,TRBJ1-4,TGTGCCAGCAGCCGATGGGACAGGGGAGGTGAAAAACTGTTTTTT,CASSRWDRGGEKLFF
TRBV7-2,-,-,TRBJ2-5,TGTGCCAGCAGCCGCCCGGGACGGGGGGAGACCCAGTACTTC,CASSRPGRGETQYF
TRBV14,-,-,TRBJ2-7,TGTGCCAGCAGCCAAGATCAGGTGGGCGAGCAGTACTTC,CASSQDQVGEQYF
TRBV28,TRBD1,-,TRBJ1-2,TGTGCCAGTACCGGGACAGACCTTCGGGGCTACACCTTC,CASTGTDLRGYTF
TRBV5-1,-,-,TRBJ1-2,TGCGCCAGCAGTTTACAGGGAAGTGACTATGGCTACACCTTC,CASSLQGSDYGYTF
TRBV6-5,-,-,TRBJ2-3,TGTGCCAGCATCGGACCCGCGAGGACGCAGTATTTT,CASIGPARTQYF
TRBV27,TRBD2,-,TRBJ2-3,TGTGCCAGCAGTTTAAGTGGGCTAGCGGGGGTAACGCAGTATTTT,CASSLSGLAGVTQYF
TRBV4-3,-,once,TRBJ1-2,TGCGCCAGCAGCCAAGAAACAGCCTCTGGGGGCTACACCTTC,CASSQETASGGYTF
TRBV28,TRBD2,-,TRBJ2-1,TGTGCCACCACCAGGAACCGCTCCGCGGGAGGTTGGAGCAATGAGCAGTTCTTC,CATTRNRSAGGWSNEQFF
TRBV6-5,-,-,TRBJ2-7,TGTGCCAGCAGCCGAGACTGGAGCTCCTACGAGCAGTACTTC,CASSRDWSSYEQYF
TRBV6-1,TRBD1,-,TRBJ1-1,TGTGCCAGCAGGGACAGGGAAAAGGTGTGGACTGAAGCTTTCTTT,CASRDREKVWTEAFF
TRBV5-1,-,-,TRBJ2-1,TGCGCCAGCAGTGGACAATCCTACAATGAGCAGTTCTTC,CASSGQSYNEQFF
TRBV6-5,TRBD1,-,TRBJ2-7,TGTGCCAGCAGCTACTCGACAGGGTCCGAGCAGTACTTC,CASSYSTGSEQYF
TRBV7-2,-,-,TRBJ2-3,TGTGCCAGCAGCCTGAGCACAGATACGCAGTATTTT,CASSLSTDTQYF
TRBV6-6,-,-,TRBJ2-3,TGTGCCAGCAGTCTATCCTTGGGGCAGTATTTT,CASSLSLGQYF
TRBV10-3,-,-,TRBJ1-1,TGTGCCATCAGTGAAACGGAACGAACGTCTGAAGCTTTCTTT,CAISETERTSEAFF
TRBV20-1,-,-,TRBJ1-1,TGCAGTGCTAGAGGTACGAGGGAAGCTTTCTTT,CSARGTREAFF
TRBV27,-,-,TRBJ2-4,TGTGCCAGCAGTGAACGGGGCAGCCATAAAAACATTCAGTACTTC,CASSERGSHKNIQYF